This T cell receptor (beta chain) was documented in a study of blood T cells in healthy people across ages. Per-sample PBMC isolation yielded at least 7 million cells. A J-beta primer mix and a sample-barcoded 5' primer were used in a second PCR of roughly 6 to 11 cycles. Each CDR3 protein gets one entry after TCRdb re-called the 5' RACE reads with MiXCR. The sample holds under 950,000 distinct CDR3 sequences, roughly 20% seen once. The TCR sequence derives from a man in his sixties or seventies in good health. Sample: blood.

CDR3 amino acids: CASNEGKNYGYTF. The CDR3 DNA sequence: TGTGCCAGCAACGAGGGGAAGAACTATGGCTACACCTTC. The V gene is TRBV3-1, the J gene TRBJ1-2; tentative D call: TRBD1 (5 bases). Germline V gives CDR1 LGHDT, CDR2 YNNKEL (reference sequence). The CDR3 contains 13 residues. V lost 7 bases, J lost 2 bases, and 11 bases lay in between.